The rows below give T cell receptor beta chains drawn from one sample of a study of Graves' ophthalmopathy and Graves' hyperthyroidism. Via MiXCR, TCRdb re-called the multiplex PCR reads, giving one row per CDR3 protein. The table has some 370,000 distinct CDR3 sequences, 17% seen once. Input material: peripheral blood. Source of these receptors: an adult woman with stable Graves' hyperthyroidism. Both conserved end residues are part of each CDR3. Each record gives: D gene, clone size, J gene, V gene, CDR3 protein, CDR3 DNA. A D gene is named only where the DNA matches it firmly. Size tells how often a clone was seen (once, few, many) or the class of an expanded clone, and some rows leave it out.

TRBD1,NA,TRBJ1-1,TRBV3-1,CASSQTRTGGDFF,TGTGCCAGCAGCCAAACTCGGACAGGAGGGGATTTCTTT
TRBD1,many,TRBJ2-2,TRBV6-1,CAGSGGQGIPSGELFF,TGTGCCGGCAGTGGGGGACAGGGGATACCTTCCGGGGAGCTGTTTTTT
NA,many,TRBJ1-1,TRBV15,CATKRQGYTEAFF,TGTGCCACCAAAAGACAAGGTTACACTGAAGCTTTCTTT
NA,many,TRBJ1-1,TRBV10-3,CAIRRQIDTEAFF,TGTGCCATCAGAAGACAGATAGACACTGAAGCTTTCTTT
NA,many,TRBJ2-5,TRBV30,CAWATSETQYF,TGTGCCTGGGCGACGTCTGAGACCCAGTACTTC
NA,once,TRBJ1-1,TRBV19,CASLRLGGWYSEAFF,TGTGCCAGCCTCAGGCTGGGAGGGTGGTACTCTGAAGCTTTCTTT
NA,many,TRBJ2-7,TRBV6-1,CASSELPSYEQYF,TGTGCCAGCAGTGAATTACCCTCCTACGAGCAGTACTTC
NA,many,TRBJ2-2,TRBV12-3/TRBV12-4,CASRNSGPGELFF,TGTGCCAGCAGGAATTCGGGTCCCGGGGAGCTGTTTTTT
TRBD1,NA,TRBJ1-1,TRBV14,CASSFDRGRAFF,TGTGCCAGCAGCTTCGACAGGGGGCGAGCTTTCTTT
NA,many,TRBJ1-6,TRBV30,CAWSALTGRGSPLHF,TGTGCCTGGAGTGCCCTGACAGGACGAGGTTCACCCCTCCACTTT
NA,many,TRBJ2-7,TRBV5-6,CASSLYTGGDYEQYF,TGTGCCAGCAGCTTGTATACAGGGGGGGACTACGAGCAGTACTTC
TRBD2,few,TRBJ2-4,TRBV2,CASSILGLAKNIKYF,TGTGCCAGCAGTATCCTAGGACTAGCCAAAAACATTAAGTACTTC
NA,many,TRBJ2-7,TRBV11-2,CASSLNQGPHEQYF,TGTGCCAGCAGCCTCAACCAAGGGCCCCACGAGCAGTACTTC